These 32 T cell receptor beta chains originate from one sample sequenced in a study of OX40 agonist ivuxolimab in advanced cancers. Data came from immunoSEQ multiplex PCR; TCRdb stores just in-frame clones and leaves some out. Of 50,000 to 70,000 clones in the sample, more than 85% are singletons; the top ten hold roughly 18%. Sequenced here: CD4+ or CD8+ T cells sorted from blood, sampled in a trial of the OX40 agonist ivuxolimab. The source of these receptors is an adult with an advanced solid tumor such as melanoma, head and neck, liver or kidney cancer.

In its sample, this clone was seen once. V is TRBV6-5 and J is TRBJ1-3; D gene uncertain. The CDR3 length is 12 residues. V lost 2 bases and J lost 7, with 6 bases in between. Germline CDR1 reads MNHEY; CDR2 reads SVGAGI. The CDR3 DNA follows: TGTGCCAGCAGTTACGATCGGAACACCATATATTTT. Protein: CASSYDRNTIYF.

The genes are TRBV9 and TRBJ1-2; perhaps TRBD1 as D (6 bases). The length of the CDR3 is 15 residues. In germline, CDR1 is SGDLS, CDR2 YYNGEE. The germline V and J ends were trimmed by 4 bases and 1 base, with 14 bases remaining between them. The CDR3 reads CASSPRQALNYGYTF. CDR3 nucleotides: TGTGCCAGCAGCCCAAGACAGGCGCTTAACTATGGCTACACCTTC.

The chain couples TRBV29-1 to TRBJ1-2; D is unclear. Germline values: CDR1 SQVTM, CDR2 ANQGSEA. The CDR3 length is 9 residues. Between the trimmed V and J ends, which lost 3 bases and 6 bases, there was a span of 2 bases. CDR3 residues: CSVENGYTF. The CDR3 DNA is TGCAGCGTTGAGAATGGCTACACCTTC.

CDR3 sequence: CASSLDLGSGDGRAFF. DNA for the CDR3: TGTGCCAGCAGCTTAGACCTGGGATCGGGGGATGGAAGAGCTTTCTTT. This chain links TRBV7-9 with TRBJ1-1; maybe TRBD1 (5 bases). CDR1 is SEHNR, CDR2 FQNEAQ, per germline (reference sequence). The CDR3 totals 16 residues. Trimming removed 1 base from V and 10 bases from J, with 22 bases in between.

This chain links TRBV7-9 with TRBJ2-5; D unclear. V lost 7 bases, J lost 5 bases, and 11 bases lay in between. The CDR3 loop spans 12 amino acids. Germline CDR1 SEHNR, CDR2 FQNEAQ (reference sequence). CDR3 residues: CASTSGWETQYF. The CDR3 DNA is TGTGCCAGCACCTCTGGGTGGGAGACCCAGTACTTC.

The V gene is TRBV5-5, the J gene TRBJ2-5; TRBD1 is a possible D gene (6 bases). CDR3 size: 14 residues. Between the trimmed V and J ends, which lost 3 bases and 3 bases, there was a span of 12 bases. Germline-derived CDR1 and CDR2 are SGHKS and YYEKEE (reference sequence). For the CDR3, the DNA is TGTGCCAGCAGCTCCCCGGACAGAAAAGAGACCCAGTACTTC. It yields the protein CASSSPDRKETQYF.

The V gene is TRBV19, the J gene TRBJ2-2, with a possible D match to TRBD2 (7 bases). V was trimmed by 4 bases and J by 5 bases, leaving 20 bases between them. Per germline, CDR1 LNHDA and CDR2 SQIVND (reference sequence). CDR3 length: 17 amino acids. As DNA, the CDR3 is TGTGCCAGTAGTACCTCGATCCGGGGGGCTAGTACCGGGGAGCTGTTTTTT. Residues: CASSTSIRGASTGELFF.

The chain has TRBV11-3 and TRBJ2-7; TRBD2 aligns across 10 bases. Germline V lookup: CDR1 SGHNT, CDR2 YENEEA. V trimming: 5 bases; J trimming: 0 bases; junction bases outside the gene matches: 1. This CDR3 region has 14 residues. CDR3 nucleotide sequence: TGTGCCAGCAGCCCTAGCGGGAGCTCCTACGAGCAGTACTTC. Protein sequence: CASSPSGSSYEQYF.

Here the CDR3 reads CASSPGGPYEQYF. The CDR3 DNA is TGTGCCAGTAGTCCGGGCGGGCCCTACGAGCAGTACTTC. J is TRBJ2-7 and V is TRBV19; D is perhaps TRBD2 (5 bases). V gave up 5 bases and J gave up 2 bases, with 10 bases separating them. CDR3 length: 13 amino acids. Germline V lookup: CDR1 LNHDA, CDR2 SQIVND (reference sequence).

The rearrangement joins TRBV30 to TRBJ2-7; 12 bases map to TRBD2. Germline trimming cut 7 bases from V and 6 bases from J; bases unmatched to any gene: 4. The CDR3 spans 12 residues. CDR1 is GTSNPN, CDR2 SVGIG, per germline (reference sequence). The chain's CDR3 is CASGLAGREQYF. The CDR3 nucleotides are TGTGCCTCGGGACTAGCGGGCCGCGAGCAGTACTTC.

The chain recombines TRBV20-1 with TRBJ2-3; D possibly matches TRBD1 or TRBD2 (5 bases each). Germline values: CDR1 DFQATT, CDR2 SNEGSKA (reference sequence). Trimming cost V 6 bases and J 11 bases, with 15 bases left between them. The CDR3 loop spans 11 amino acids. The CDR3 loop is CSARGLGEQYF. CDR3 DNA sequence: TGCAGTGCCCGCGGGCTAGGGGAGCAGTATTTT.

Here the CDR3 reads CASSLKGPNQPQHF. DNA for the CDR3: TGTGCCAGCAGTTTAAAGGGGCCAAATCAGCCCCAGCATTTT. The chain employs TRBV27 and TRBJ1-5; D might be TRBD1 (5 bases). Germline V gene sequence: CDR1 MNHEY, CDR2 SMNVEV (reference sequence). V lost 2 bases, J lost 4 bases, and 9 bases lay in between. The CDR3 has 14 residues.

This clone appeared a single time. The rearrangement uses TRBV9 and TRBJ2-1; 10 nucleotides line up with TRBD2. The CDR3 runs to 19 residues. The V gene end was trimmed by 2 bases and the J gene end by 1 base; junction bases not matched to a gene: 12. The germline CDR1 and CDR2 sequences are SGDLS and YYNGEE. The CDR3 DNA is TGTGCCAGCAGCGTTCTAGAGACTAGCGGGCCGGATTCCTACAATGAGCAGTTCTTC. It translates to CASSVLETSGPDSYNEQFF.

This chain connects TRBV7-9 to TRBJ2-3; 8 nucleotides agree with TRBD2. Germline V CDR1 and CDR2: SEHNR, FQNEAQ (reference sequence). The CDR3 has 18 residues. The trim removed 6 bases at V and 0 bases at J, leaving 14 bases unmatched. CDR3 protein: CASSPLAGWDSSTDTQYF. CDR3 DNA: TGTGCCAGCAGTCCATTAGCGGGATGGGATTCGAGCACAGATACGCAGTATTTT.

As to this clone: The same CDR3 also results from other DNA sequences found in this sample. The gene calls are TRBV4-3 and TRBJ2-1, with TRBD2 matching over 11 bases. Germline V gives CDR1 LGHNA, CDR2 YSLEER. The CDR3 sequence is 15 residues long. With 3 bases clipped from V and 6 bases from J, the junction kept 4 bases outside the gene matches. The CDR3 is CASSQSLAGVNEQFF. CDR3 nucleotides: TGCGCCAGCAGCCAGTCACTAGCGGGAGTCAATGAGCAGTTCTTC.

This chain links TRBV11-2 with TRBJ1-5, with 10 bases aligning to TRBD1. Germline CDR1 is SGHAT and CDR2 is FQNNGV. J gave up 1 base and V 5 bases, and 14 bases lay outside the gene matches. This CDR3 spans 19 amino acids. The CDR3 loop reads CASSPGTGDPGDSNQPQHF. CDR3 DNA sequence: TGTGCCAGCAGCCCCGGGACAGGGGACCCGGGGGACAGCAATCAGCCCCAGCATTTT.

V usage is TRBV9 and J usage is TRBJ2-3; tentative D call: TRBD2 (5 bases). The CDR3 contains 15 residues. Germline CDR1 is SGDLS and CDR2 is YYNGEE. Between the trimmed V and J ends, which lost 4 bases and 2 bases, there was a span of 14 bases. CDR3: CASSPFLRATDTQYF. The CDR3 region has the DNA TGTGCCAGCAGCCCGTTCTTGAGGGCCACAGATACGCAGTATTTT.

The chain couples TRBV11-2 to TRBJ2-2; D is unclear. Germline V gene data show CDR1 as SGHAT and CDR2 as FQNNGV. The CDR3 consists of 11 residues. Trimming took off 4 bases at V and 6 bases at J, with 3 bases between the two ends. The chain's CDR3 is CASSYAGELFF. The CDR3 bases are TGTGCCAGCAGCTATGCCGGGGAGCTGTTTTTT.

Written as DNA, the CDR3 is TGTGCCAGCAGCTTGGAATCAGGGCCCGGGACAGGGGTCATTCAGTACTTC. Translating it yields CASSLESGPGTGVIQYF. V is TRBV5-8 and J is TRBJ2-4; 10 bases are shared with TRBD1. The germline gives CDR1 SGHTS, CDR2 YDEGEE. V gave up 0 bases and J gave up 9 bases; unmatched junction bases: 12. The CDR3 covers 17 residues.

The rearrangement uses TRBV29-1 and TRBJ2-7; D is unresolved. The CDR3 is 12 amino acids. The ends were cut back, 7 bases at V and 2 bases at J, with 12 bases in the middle. CDR1 SQVTM and CDR2 ANQGSEA come from the germline V gene. CDR3 bases: TGCAGCGCGGAGTTTCAGGCCTACGAGCAGTACTTC. Amino acids: CSAEFQAYEQYF.

This chain joins TRBV28 and TRBJ1-2, with D unresolved. Germline V gives CDR1 MDHEN, CDR2 SYDVKM. This CDR3 is 13 amino acids long. V was cut by 3 bases and J by 4 bases, with 9 bases left in between. The CDR3 loop reads CASSLRGSYGYTF. The CDR3 nucleotides read TGTGCCAGCAGTTTGCGGGGATCCTATGGCTACACCTTC.

The V and J genes are TRBV7-9 and TRBJ2-5, with D unclear. This CDR3 region has 14 residues. Germline V gene lookup returns CDR1 SEHNR and CDR2 FQNEAQ (reference sequence). Trimming took off 4 bases at V and 2 bases at J, with 11 bases between the two ends. CDR3 in DNA: TGTGCCAGCAGCTCCCCAAAACTTCAAGAGACCCAGTACTTC. Translating it yields CASSSPKLQETQYF.

The chain has TRBV19 and TRBJ2-3, with TRBD2 matching 8 bases. Germline V gives CDR1 LNHDA, CDR2 SQIVND (reference sequence). The V gene end was trimmed by 3 bases and the J gene end by 2 bases; junction bases not matched to a gene: 13. This CDR3 is 18 amino acids long. CDR3 coding DNA: TGTGCCAGTAGTATTAGTATGAAATTACTAGCGGACACAGATACGCAGTATTTT. It encodes CASSISMKLLADTDTQYF.

The chain is built from TRBV27 and TRBJ2-5, with 14 bases that match TRBD2. Germline V gene sequence: CDR1 MNHEY, CDR2 SMNVEV (reference sequence). With V trimmed by 5 bases and J by 7 bases, 6 bases remained unmatched. CDR3 length: 15 residues. The CDR3 nucleotides are TGTGCCAGCAGTCCAGGGACTAGCGGGAGTCCGACCCAGTACTTC. It yields the protein CASSPGTSGSPTQYF.

This clone has only one observation. This sequence joins TRBV5-1 and TRBJ1-3; D is unclear. This CDR3 comprises 11 residues. The germline V and J ends were trimmed by 0 bases and 12 bases, with 7 bases remaining between them. Germline loops: CDR1 SGHRS, CDR2 YFSETQ. In nucleotides, the CDR3 is TGCGCCAGCAGCTTGGGCCCCCTCATATATTTT. This gives the protein CASSLGPLIYF.

The chain carries TRBV7-2 and TRBJ1-1; D is uncertain. CDR1 SGHTA and CDR2 FQGNSA come from the germline V gene. The length of the CDR3 is 14 residues. V was pared by 4 bases and J by 0 bases, with 9 bases between. CDR3 loop: CASSSMGLNTEAFF. The CDR3 DNA is TGTGCCAGCAGCTCTATGGGGTTGAACACTGAAGCTTTCTTT. The whole variable domain, filled in from reference TRBV7-2 and TRBJ1-1, reads GAGVSQSPSNKVTEKGKDVELRCDPISGHTALYWYRQSLGQGLEFLIYFQGNSAPDKSGLPSDRFSAERTGGSVSTLTIQRTQQEDSAVYLCASSSMGLNTEAFFGQGTRLTVV.

V gene TRBV27 combines with J gene TRBJ2-1, with 14 bases lining up with TRBD2. V lost 1 base, J lost 7 bases, and 6 bases stayed unmatched. Germline lookup yields CDR1 MNHEY and CDR2 SMNVEV (reference sequence). This CDR3 region has 17 residues. The CDR3 DNA reads TGTGCCAGCAGTTTATTAGGGACTAGCGGGAGAGGGAATGAGCAGTTCTTC. Translation gives CASSLLGTSGRGNEQFF.

This clone was counted a single time. The J gene is TRBJ1-5, the V gene TRBV14; 11 nucleotides line up with TRBD1. V lost 0 bases to trimming and J lost 4 bases; unmatched junction nucleotides: 8. The CDR3 contains 18 residues. Per the germline V gene, CDR1 is SGHDN and CDR2 is FVKESK. Here the CDR3 reads CASSQDFGTGGANQPQHF. DNA of the CDR3: TGTGCCAGCAGCCAAGATTTCGGGACAGGGGGGGCAAATCAGCCCCAGCATTTT.

This chain connects TRBV7-3 to TRBJ2-2; D might be TRBD1 or TRBD2, each matching 6 bases. Germline V gene data show CDR1 as SGHTA and CDR2 as FQGTGA. Trimming stripped 5 bases from V and 2 bases from J, with 18 bases between. CDR3 length: 17 amino acids. For the CDR3, the DNA is TGTGCCAGCAGCCCAGGGGTCTTAGCGGTTAACACCGGGGAGCTGTTTTTT. This sequence encodes CASSPGVLAVNTGELFF.

The CDR3 coding sequence is TGTGCCAGCAGCCTTACAGGGATGGGGGAGACCCAGTACTTC. It translates to CASSLTGMGETQYF. V and J are TRBV7-3 and TRBJ2-5, with D tentatively TRBD1 (6 bases). The length of the CDR3 is 14 residues. Germline V gene data show CDR1 as SGHTA and CDR2 as FQGTGA. V was trimmed by 5 bases and J by 5 bases, leaving 15 bases between them.

The V call is TRBV27, the J call TRBJ1-3; tentative D call: TRBD1 (6 bases). This CDR3 is 12 amino acids long. V lost 10 bases to trimming and J lost 4 bases, with 11 bases between them. CDR1 is MNHEY, CDR2 SMNVEV, per germline (reference sequence). In nucleotides, the CDR3 is TGTGCCACCAGGGGAGAGGGAAACACCATATATTTT. Amino acids: CATRGEGNTIYF.

This rearrangement joins TRBV6-1 to TRBJ1-2; D not resolved. Trimming left V 7 bases short and J 1 base short, with 13 bases between. The CDR3 extends over 14 amino acids. Germline CDR1 is MNHNS and CDR2 is SASEGT. The CDR3 spells CASTEGPFNYGYTF. In DNA, the CDR3 is TGTGCCAGCACCGAAGGACCTTTTAACTATGGCTACACCTTC.